Listed below are T cell receptor beta chains from one sample, sequenced in a study of radiotherapy plus CTLA-4 blockade in lung cancer. The protocol was immunoSEQ multiplex PCR, while the TCRdb copy is restricted to in-frame clones and leaves out a portion. The table has more than 75,000 clones, around 72% seen once. Material: peripheral blood, obtained from a patient treated with radiotherapy plus ipilimumab. The receptors were sampled from a human donor with non-small cell lung cancer that progressed on radiotherapy plus ipilimumab. Each CDR3 is given with its conserved first and last residue. The order of the fields is J gene, V gene, D gene, clone size, CDR3 protein, CDR3 DNA. D genes are given only for firm matches. Some rows have no size entry. The others give once, few or many, or a class for an expanded clone.

TRBJ2-1 TRBV9 - - CASSQTYNEQFF TGTGCCAGCAGCCAGACCTACAATGAGCAGTTCTTC
TRBJ2-7 TRBV4-3 TRBD1 medium-sized CASSQAWTGGYEQYF TGCGCCAGCAGCCAAGCCTGGACAGGGGGCTACGAGCAGTACTTC
TRBJ2-7 TRBV7-7 - - CASSPQQGYEQYF TGTGCCAGCAGCCCACAACAGGGATACGAGCAGTACTTC
TRBJ2-1 TRBV7-2 TRBD1 few CASSLTGPYNEQFF TGTGCCAGCAGCTTGACAGGGCCCTACAATGAGCAGTTCTTC
TRBJ1-4 TRBV27 - once CASSPQWATNEKLFF TGTGCCAGCAGTCCCCAGTGGGCAACTAATGAAAAACTGTTTTTT
TRBJ1-1 TRBV29-1 - - CSVLDRNTEAFF TGCAGCGTTTTGGACAGAAACACTGAAGCTTTCTTT
TRBJ1-1 TRBV28 TRBD1 - CASSFGQAEAFF TGTGCCAGCAGTTTCGGACAGGCTGAAGCTTTCTTT
TRBJ2-2 TRBV9 TRBD1 - CASSPRTGVTGELFF TGTGCCAGCAGCCCCCGGACAGGGGTCACCGGGGAGCTGTTTTTT
TRBJ2-7 TRBV7-7 TRBD1 - CASSSGTGGSYEQYF TGTGCTAGCAGCTCTGGGACAGGGGGTTCCTACGAGCAGTACTTC
TRBJ1-1 TRBV5-4 TRBD1 - CASSDGDRENTEAFF TGTGCCAGCAGCGACGGGGACAGGGAAAACACTGAAGCTTTCTTT
TRBJ2-6 TRBV7-9 - - CASSSSTKLSSGANVLTF TGTGCCAGCAGCTCGAGCACTAAACTGAGCTCTGGGGCCAACGTCCTGACTTTC
TRBJ2-1 TRBV9 - few CASSPYPGTDTEQFF TGTGCCAGCAGCCCTTATCCCGGGACTGATACTGAGCAGTTCTTC
TRBJ1-1 TRBV4-1 - - CASSPGWNTEAFF TGCGCCAGCAGCCCGGGATGGAACACTGAAGCTTTCTTT
TRBJ2-7 TRBV11-2 - - CASSQRGTGTYEQYF TGTGCCAGCAGCCAAAGGGGGACGGGGACCTACGAGCAGTACTTC
TRBJ1-3 TRBV5-1 TRBD1 - CASSFGTGGGNTIYF TGCGCCAGCAGCTTTGGGACAGGGGGTGGAAACACCATATATTTT
TRBJ1-2 TRBV28 - - CASSFQHGYTF TGTGCCAGCAGTTTTCAGCATGGCTACACCTTC
TRBJ2-2 TRBV11-3 TRBD2 - CASSSGLAGSLNTGELFF TGTGCCAGCAGCTCGGGACTAGCGGGATCACTGAACACCGGGGAGCTGTTTTTT